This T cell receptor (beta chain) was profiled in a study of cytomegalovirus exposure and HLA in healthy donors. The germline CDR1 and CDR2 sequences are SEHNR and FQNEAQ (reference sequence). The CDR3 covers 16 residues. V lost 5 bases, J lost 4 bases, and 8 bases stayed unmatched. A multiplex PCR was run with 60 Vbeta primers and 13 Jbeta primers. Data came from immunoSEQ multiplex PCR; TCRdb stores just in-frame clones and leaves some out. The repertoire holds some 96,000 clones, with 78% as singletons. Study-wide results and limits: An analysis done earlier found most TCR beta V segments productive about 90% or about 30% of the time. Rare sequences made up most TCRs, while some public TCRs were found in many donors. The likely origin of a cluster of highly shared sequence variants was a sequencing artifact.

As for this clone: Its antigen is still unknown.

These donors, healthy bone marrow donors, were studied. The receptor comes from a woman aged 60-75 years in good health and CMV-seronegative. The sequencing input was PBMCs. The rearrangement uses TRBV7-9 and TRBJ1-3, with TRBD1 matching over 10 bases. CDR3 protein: CASSPRDRGSGNTIYF. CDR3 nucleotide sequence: TGTGCCAGCAGCCCGAGGGACAGGGGCTCAGGAAACACCATATATTTT.